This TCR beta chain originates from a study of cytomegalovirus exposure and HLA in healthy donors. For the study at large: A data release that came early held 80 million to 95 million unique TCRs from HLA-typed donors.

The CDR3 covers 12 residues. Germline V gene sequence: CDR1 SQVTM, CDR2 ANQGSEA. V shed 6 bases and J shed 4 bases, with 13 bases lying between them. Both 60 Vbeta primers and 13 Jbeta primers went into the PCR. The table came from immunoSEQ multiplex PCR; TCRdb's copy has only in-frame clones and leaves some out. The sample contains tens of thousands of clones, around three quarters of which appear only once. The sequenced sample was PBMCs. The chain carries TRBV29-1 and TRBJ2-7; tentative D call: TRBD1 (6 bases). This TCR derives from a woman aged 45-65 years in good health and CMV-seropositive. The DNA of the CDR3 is TGCAGCGTCGGATCGACAGGTTACGAGCAGTACTTC. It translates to CSVGSTGYEQYF.